This T cell receptor beta chain was documented in a study of cytomegalovirus exposure and HLA in healthy donors. Findings of the study overall: HLA restriction was apparent for most CMV-associated TCR beta chains in a later analysis.

V dropped 5 bases and J dropped 7 bases, with 21 bases sitting between them. In germline, CDR1 is SEHNR, CDR2 FQNEAQ (reference sequence). There are 15 residues in the CDR3. Vbeta (60) and Jbeta (13) primers were used in the PCR. Authors' analysis steps: In a later analysis, of tens of millions of unique beta chains, about 12 million appeared in at least two donors. Using immunoSEQ multiplex PCR, the repertoire was profiled, and TCRdb retains in-frame clones only, with some absent. From that table come the V and J calls and clone size; the DNA was used to work out D and trimming. The repertoire holds under 200,000 clones, with approximately 59% as singletons. About this clone: The target antigen is unknown.

This sequence originates from a man aged 40-55 years in good health and CMV-seronegative. The sequenced material came from PBMCs. The genes are TRBV7-9 and TRBJ2-7, with D tentatively TRBD2 (6 bases). CDR3 in amino acids: CASSPQIGSLWEQYF. The CDR3 DNA is TGTGCCAGCAGCCCCCAGATCGGGAGCCTGTGGGAGCAGTACTTC. The entire variable domain, with the rest obtained from reference TRBV7-9 and TRBJ2-7, is as follows: DTGVSQNPRHKITKRGQNVTFRCDPISEHNRLYWYRQTLGQGPEFLTYFQNEAQLEKSRLLSDRFSAERPKGSFSTLEIQRTEQGDSAMYLCASSPQIGSLWEQYFGPGTRLTVT.